A single sample is the source of the 8 T cell receptor beta chains below, sequenced in a study of blood T cell repertoires in COVID-19. Measured with immunoSEQ multiplex PCR; TCRdb has only the in-frame clones, and not every one. The sample holds about 77,000 clones, less than 85% seen once. Specimen: peripheral blood. These receptors were obtained from a man aged 60-69 years with acute or convalescent COVID-19.

The V call is TRBV5-1, the J call TRBJ2-1; the D is unclear. Trimming pared 0 bases from V and 6 bases from J, leaving 7 bases between. The CDR3 contains 13 residues. Germline lookup yields CDR1 SGHRS and CDR2 YFSETQ. The CDR3 DNA is TGCGCCAGCAGCTTGGGTGACACCAATGAGCAGTTCTTC. The encoded protein is CASSLGDTNEQFF.

The chain recombines TRBV5-1 with TRBJ2-2, with D perhaps matching TRBD1 (6 bases). V dropped 6 bases and J dropped 6 bases, with 18 bases sitting between them. The CDR3 is made up of 15 amino acids. Germline V gives CDR1 SGHRS, CDR2 YFSETQ. The CDR3 here is CASIEGDTFSGELFF. Written as DNA, the CDR3 is TGCGCCAGCATTGAGGGGGACACCTTTTCCGGGGAGCTGTTTTTT.

As DNA, the CDR3 is TGCAGCGTTGAGGGGGCCGCGAACACCGGGGAGCTGTTTTTT. As protein: CSVEGAANTGELFF. The chain joins TRBV29-1 to TRBJ2-2; possible D gene TRBD1, 6 bases. The V end lost 3 bases, the J end lost 0 bases, and 8 bases lay between the germline ends. The CDR3 is 14 residues long. Germline lookup yields CDR1 SQVTM and CDR2 ANQGSEA.

This clone was detected a few times. This sequence joins TRBV6-5 and TRBJ1-5; tentatively, D is TRBD1 (5 bases). V was trimmed by 6 bases and J by 0 bases, leaving 12 bases between them. CDR3 length: 15 amino acids. Germline V gives CDR1 MNHEY, CDR2 SVGAGI. The CDR3 region is CASRDSWDSNQPQHF. CDR3 nucleotide sequence: TGTGCCAGCAGAGACAGCTGGGATAGCAATCAGCCCCAGCATTTT.

This chain links TRBV14 with TRBJ2-2, with 9 bases fitting TRBD2. The CDR3 extends over 15 amino acids. V trimming: 4 bases; J trimming: 4 bases; junction bases outside the gene matches: 4. Germline CDR1 reads SGHDN; CDR2 reads FVKESK. In nucleotides, the CDR3 is TGTGCCAGCAGCCTCTTTAGCGGGAGCACCGGGGAGCTGTTTTTT. This codes for CASSLFSGSTGELFF.

The CDR3 protein is CASKPMRGIYEQYV. CDR3 nucleotide sequence: TGTGCCAGCAAACCAATGCGGGGAATCTACGAGCAGTACGTC. J is TRBJ2-7 and V is TRBV2; perhaps TRBD2 as D (6 bases). This CDR3 region has 14 residues. Trimming took 7 bases from V and 3 from J, leaving 16 bases between them. Germline loops: CDR1 SNHLY, CDR2 FYNNEI.

The rearrangement links TRBV10-3 to TRBJ1-5, with 11 bases aligning to TRBD1. The germline V gene encodes CDR1 ENHRY and CDR2 SYGVKD. V was pared by 1 base and J by 0 bases, with 8 bases of the junction left unmatched. This CDR3 spans 19 amino acids. The CDR3 loop is CAISEYGTGGVYSNQPQHF. CDR3 DNA: TGTGCCATCAGTGAGTATGGGACAGGGGGAGTTTATAGCAATCAGCCCCAGCATTTT.

The V gene is TRBV5-6, the J gene TRBJ2-1; 13 positions agree with TRBD2. Germline CDR1 SGHDT, CDR2 YYEEEE. J gave up 0 bases and V 4 bases, and 4 bases lay outside the gene matches. This CDR3 is built from 17 residues. The CDR3 protein is CASSEGLAGSSYNEQFF. The CDR3 coding sequence is TGTGCCAGCAGCGAGGGACTAGCGGGGAGCTCCTACAATGAGCAGTTCTTC.